Following are 12 T cell receptor beta chains from one sample sequenced in a study of blood T cell repertoires in COVID-19. The data were produced by immunoSEQ multiplex PCR, yet TCRdb's version contains in-frame clones alone and is incomplete. The table shows 450,000 to 600,000 clones, with around 87% occurring only once. The sequenced sample consisted of PBMCs or T cells enriched from blood (not recorded which). Every receptor here comes from a woman in her late teens or twenties who had recovered from COVID-19.

This clone has more than one count but fewer than ten. The rearrangement uses TRBV9 and TRBJ1-2, with D maybe TRBD1 (6 bases). This CDR3 is 18 amino acids long. Germline assignment: CDR1 SGDLS and CDR2 YYNGEE. V was cut by 3 bases and J by 2 bases, with 23 bases left in between. CDR3 sequence: CASSATPGGRGGNYGYTF. CDR3 nucleotides: TGTGCCAGCAGCGCCACTCCCGGGGGGAGGGGGGGAAACTATGGCTACACCTTC.

This clone turned up a few times. This chain joins TRBV4-1 and TRBJ2-7, with a tentative D call TRBD2 (6 bases). With 3 bases removed from V and 2 bases from J, the gap between germline ends came to 14 bases. CDR1 is MGHRA, CDR2 YSYEKL, per germline. This CDR3 region has 15 residues. The CDR3 coding sequence is TGCGCCAGCAGCCACACTTTAGGGACTGCCTACGAGCAGTACTTC. It codes for CASSHTLGTAYEQYF.

The rearrangement links TRBV30 to TRBJ2-7, with D possibly matching TRBD1 (5 bases). This CDR3 contains 12 residues. The germline V gene has CDR1 GTSNPN and CDR2 SVGIG (reference sequence). Trimming shortened V by 2 bases and J by 3 bases, and 8 bases separated the two germline ends. CDR3 sequence reads: CAWSRGNYEQYF. DNA of the CDR3: TGTGCCTGGAGTAGGGGAAACTACGAGCAGTACTTC.

This clone was counted between two and nine times. The V call is TRBV5-4, the J call TRBJ2-6, with D maybe TRBD2 (6 bases). Germline loops: CDR1 SGHNT, CDR2 YYREEE (reference sequence). Trimming took off 3 bases at V and 2 bases at J, with 21 bases between the two ends. This CDR3 is 19 amino acids long. The CDR3 loop is CASSYGGRRAGTGANVLTF. The DNA for the CDR3 is TGTGCCAGCAGCTATGGAGGTCGGAGGGCCGGGACTGGGGCCAACGTCCTGACTTTC.

This clone has only a few counts. This sample also contains other DNA sequences that code for the same CDR3. This sequence joins TRBV5-6 and TRBJ2-2; D unresolved. Trimming stripped 0 bases from V and 3 bases from J, with 3 bases between. Germline CDR1 is SGHDT and CDR2 is YYEEEE. This CDR3 has 13 amino acids. CDR3 DNA: TGTGCCAGCAGCTTGGCGGACACCGGGGAGCTGTTTTTT. This gives the protein CASSLADTGELFF.

A word on this clone: This probably arose from a read error, given a far larger clone one base away. This chain joins TRBV12-3 or TRBV12-4 and TRBJ2-3; tentatively, D is TRBD2 (6 bases). The CDR3 contains 13 residues. The V gene lost 4 bases and the J gene lost 1 base, with 6 bases spanning the gap. CDR3: CASSSGGTDTQYF. CDR3 nucleotides: TGTGCCAGCAGTTCGGGGGGCACAGATACGCAGTATTTT.

The rearrangement joins TRBV28 to TRBJ1-6; 10 bases fit TRBD1. The CDR3 runs to 15 residues. Germline V gene data show CDR1 as MDHEN and CDR2 as SYDVKM. V trimming: 9 bases; J trimming: 8 bases; junction bases outside the gene matches: 10. The CDR3 region is CASKSTGGEDSPLHF. As DNA, the CDR3 is TGTGCCAGTAAATCGACAGGGGGCGAGGATTCACCCCTCCACTTT.

The rearrangement joins TRBV20-1 to TRBJ2-1, with 8 nucleotides matching TRBD2. The germline V gene encodes CDR1 DFQATT and CDR2 SNEGSKA (reference sequence). The ends lost 3 bases at V and 5 bases at J; junction bases unmatched: 9. The CDR3 sequence is 15 residues long. In DNA, the CDR3 is TGCAGTGCTAGTCTCCAAGCGGGGGCCGACAATGAGCAGTTCTTC. It specifies CSASLQAGADNEQFF.

The V gene is TRBV7-9, the J gene TRBJ1-1, with 7 bases identical to TRBD1. CDR1 and CDR2 from the germline V gene are SEHNR and FQNEAQ (reference sequence). This CDR3 contains 14 residues. After removal of 4 bases from V and 5 bases from J, the junction contained 7 bases not matched to a gene. CDR3 in amino acids: CASSSSRGRTEAFF. In DNA form, the CDR3 reads TGTGCCAGCAGCTCTAGTAGGGGGCGAACTGAAGCTTTCTTT. The whole variable domain, filled in from reference TRBV7-9 and TRBJ1-1, reads DTGVSQNPRHKITKRGQNVTFRCDPISEHNRLYWYRQTLGQGPEFLTYFQNEAQLEKSRLLSDRFSAERPKGSFSTLEIQRTEQGDSAMYLCASSSSRGRTEAFFGQGTRLTVV.

This chain uses TRBV7-9 with TRBJ2-2; D unclear. This CDR3 comprises 14 residues. Trimming shortened V by 6 bases and J by 1 base, and 9 bases separated the two germline ends. Germline V lookup: CDR1 SEHNR, CDR2 FQNEAQ (reference sequence). CDR3 in DNA: TGTGCCAGCAGGGCGGATTTGAACACCGGGGAGCTGTTTTTT. Translation: CASRADLNTGELFF. Supplemented by reference TRBV7-9 and TRBJ2-2, the full variable domain reads DTGVSQNPRHKITKRGQNVTFRCDPISEHNRLYWYRQTLGQGPEFLTYFQNEAQLEKSRLLSDRFSAERPKGSFSTLEIQRTEQGDSAMYLCASRADLNTGELFFGEGSRLTVL.

This clone was seen only once. V and J are TRBV6-5 and TRBJ1-2, with D perhaps TRBD1 (6 bases). The V gene's germline CDR1 is MNHEY and CDR2 SVGAGI. The V and J ends lost 1 base and 4 bases respectively, with 10 bases between them. The CDR3 is made up of 14 amino acids. CDR3 protein: CASSYLPGAYGYTF. CDR3 sequence (DNA): TGTGCCAGCAGTTACTTGCCAGGGGCCTATGGCTACACCTTC.

This chain links TRBV5-1 with TRBJ2-3, with D maybe TRBD2 (5 bases). The CDR3 is 13 residues long. V shed 4 bases and J shed 5 bases, with 11 bases lying between them. Germline V gives CDR1 SGHRS, CDR2 YFSETQ. The CDR3, as DNA: TGCGCCAGCAGCACGAACAGCGGAGATACGCAGTATTTT. Protein sequence: CASSTNSGDTQYF. The full variable domain, its missing parts supplied by reference TRBV5-1 and TRBJ2-3, is KAGVTQTPRYLIKTRGQQVTLSCSPISGHRSVSWYQQTPGQGLQFLFEYFSETQRNKGNFPGRFSGRQFSNSRSEMNVSTLELGDSALYLCASSTNSGDTQYFGPGTRLTVL.